Sequencing of this T cell receptor beta chain was carried out in a study of shared clonotypes between healthy human individuals. Points on this clone: Its target is not known.

Trimming removed 7 bases from V and 0 bases from J, with 14 bases in between. From germline, CDR1 is MNHEY and CDR2 SMNVEV (reference sequence). The CDR3 covers 15 residues. Investigators divided CD4+ cells into CD45RA+ naive and CD45RA-negative memory subsets. General study results and limits: When naive CD4 clonotypes were compared across several donors, roughly 4.9% were shared.

Original methodology: Junction-only sequences produced by ImmunoSEQ had no quality scores, so filtering differed. Method: immunoSEQ multiplex PCR; TCRdb's copy keeps in-frame clones and lacks some. V and J calls and clone size are as listed in that table; D and trimming were resolved from the DNA. The repertoire includes 1,100,000 or so clones, approximately 80% of them detected once, and approximately 0.5% sits in the top ten. The rearrangement uses TRBV27 and TRBJ2-3, with D perhaps matching TRBD2 (6 bases). The specimen was memory CD4+ T cells from PBMCs. The subset: CD45RA-negative fraction. The TCR sequence derives from a man between 18 and 29 years old in good health. Some clones in this sample may be carry-over from other donors' samples. CDR3: CASISRRGSTDTQYF. CDR3 in DNA: TGTGCCAGCATCAGTAGGCGGGGAAGCACAGATACGCAGTATTTT.